The rows below give T cell receptor beta chains drawn from one sample of a study of blood T cell repertoires in COVID-19. Using immunoSEQ multiplex PCR, the repertoire was profiled, and TCRdb retains in-frame clones only, with some absent. The sample holds some 150,000 clones; about 85% are singletons and the top ten take approximately 1.2%. Sequenced material: peripheral blood. The receptor source for this set is a man aged 55 to 70 who had recovered from COVID-19. Both conserved end residues are part of each CDR3. The order of the fields is V gene, clone size, CDR3 length, D gene, J gene, CDR3 protein, CDR3 DNA. A D gene is named only where the DNA matches it firmly. Clone size appears in some rows only: once, few, many, or a class for an expanded clone.

v_gene: TRBV6-1
abundance: NA
len: 16
d_gene: TRBD2
j_gene: TRBJ2-3
CDR3aa: CASSVLSGGVTDTQYF
CDR3nt: TGTGCCAGCAGTGTGTTAAGCGGGGGGGTCACAGATACGCAGTATTTT

v_gene: TRBV19
abundance: NA
len: 14
d_gene: NA
j_gene: TRBJ2-1
CDR3aa: CASGGLRFYNEQFF
CDR3nt: TGTGCCAGTGGGGGACTCCGATTCTACAATGAGCAGTTCTTC

v_gene: TRBV24-1
abundance: NA
len: 16
d_gene: NA
j_gene: TRBJ2-5
CDR3aa: CATSDLGLGEAGTQYF
CDR3nt: TGTGCCACCAGTGATTTGGGATTGGGAGAGGCGGGCACCCAGTACTTC

v_gene: TRBV7-9
abundance: NA
len: 17
d_gene: NA
j_gene: TRBJ1-4
CDR3aa: CASSLEYMITGGEKLFF
CDR3nt: TGTGCCAGCAGCTTAGAGTATATGATAACGGGGGGCGAAAAACTGTTTTTT

v_gene: TRBV29-1
abundance: once
len: 12
d_gene: TRBD1
j_gene: TRBJ1-2
CDR3aa: CSVETGVGGYTF
CDR3nt: TGCAGCGTTGAGACAGGGGTAGGAGGCTACACCTTC

v_gene: TRBV4-3
abundance: NA
len: 17
d_gene: TRBD1
j_gene: TRBJ2-2
CDR3aa: CASSQVLNRGNTGELFF
CDR3nt: TGCGCCAGCAGCCAAGTTTTAAACAGGGGTAACACCGGGGAGCTGTTTTTT

v_gene: TRBV5-4
abundance: NA
len: 14
d_gene: TRBD1
j_gene: TRBJ2-7
CDR3aa: CASSPGQGKDEQYF
CDR3nt: TGTGCCAGCAGCCCGGGACAGGGGAAAGACGAGCAGTACTTC

v_gene: TRBV7-8
abundance: NA
len: 15
d_gene: TRBD1
j_gene: TRBJ1-1
CDR3aa: CASSSRYRGDPEAFF
CDR3nt: TGTGCCAGCAGCTCGCGTTACAGGGGGGACCCTGAAGCTTTCTTT

v_gene: TRBV24-1
abundance: NA
len: 17
d_gene: TRBD2
j_gene: TRBJ2-7
CDR3aa: CATSDSGTSGGLGEQYF
CDR3nt: TGTGCCACCAGTGATTCGGGGACTAGCGGGGGCCTGGGAGAGCAGTACTTC

v_gene: TRBV6-6
abundance: NA
len: 14
d_gene: NA
j_gene: TRBJ1-4
CDR3aa: CASKEVHRNEKLFF
CDR3nt: TGTGCCAGCAAAGAGGTCCATAGAAATGAAAAACTGTTTTTT

v_gene: TRBV7-9
abundance: NA
len: 14
d_gene: TRBD2
j_gene: TRBJ2-5
CDR3aa: CASTAGLAGETQYF
CDR3nt: TGTGCCAGCACCGCCGGACTAGCGGGAGAGACCCAGTACTTC

v_gene: TRBV5-4
abundance: NA
len: 16
d_gene: TRBD2
j_gene: TRBJ2-5
CDR3aa: CASSARSGGAGETQYF
CDR3nt: TGTGCCAGCAGCGCCCGTAGCGGGGGGGCAGGCGAGACCCAGTACTTC